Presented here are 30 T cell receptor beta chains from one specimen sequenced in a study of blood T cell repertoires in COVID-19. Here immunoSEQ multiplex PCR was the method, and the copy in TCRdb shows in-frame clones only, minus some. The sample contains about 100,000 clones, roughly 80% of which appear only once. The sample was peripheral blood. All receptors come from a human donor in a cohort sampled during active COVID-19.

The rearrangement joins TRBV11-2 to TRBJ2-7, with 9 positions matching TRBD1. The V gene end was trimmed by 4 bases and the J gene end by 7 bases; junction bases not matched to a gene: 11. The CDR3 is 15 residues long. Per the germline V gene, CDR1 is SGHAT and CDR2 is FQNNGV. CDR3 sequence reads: CASSSLRTGAGEQYF. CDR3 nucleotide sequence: TGTGCCAGCAGCTCTCTCCGGACAGGGGCTGGGGAGCAGTACTTC.

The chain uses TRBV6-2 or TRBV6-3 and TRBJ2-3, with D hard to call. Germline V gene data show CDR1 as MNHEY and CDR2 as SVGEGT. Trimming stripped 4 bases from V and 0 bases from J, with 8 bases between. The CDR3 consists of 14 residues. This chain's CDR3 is CASSSTASTDTQYF. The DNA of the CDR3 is TGTGCCAGCAGTTCGACTGCTAGCACAGATACGCAGTATTTT.

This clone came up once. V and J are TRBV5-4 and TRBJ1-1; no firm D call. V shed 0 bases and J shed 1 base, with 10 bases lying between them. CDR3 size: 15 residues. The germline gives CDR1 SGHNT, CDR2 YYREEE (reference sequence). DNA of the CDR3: TGTGCCAGCAGCTTGGGTCAGAGGGAGAACACTGAAGCTTTCTTT. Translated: CASSLGQRENTEAFF. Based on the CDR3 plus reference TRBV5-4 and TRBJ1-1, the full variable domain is ETGVTQSPTHLIKTRGQQVTLRCSSQSGHNTVSWYQQALGQGPQFIFQYYREEENGRGNFPPRFSGLQFPNYSSELNVNALELDDSALYLCASSLGQRENTEAFFGQGTRLTVV.

CDR3 protein: CASSQDLPSGLYNEQFF. The CDR3 DNA reads as TGTGCCAGCAGCCAAGATCTCCCGTCAGGGCTTTACAATGAGCAGTTCTTC. The chain is built from TRBV4-2 and TRBJ2-1; D possibly corresponds to TRBD1 (5 bases). The CDR3 runs to 17 residues. Between the trimmed V and J ends, which lost 0 bases and 4 bases, there was a span of 16 bases. Germline values: CDR1 LGHNA, CDR2 YNFKEQ.

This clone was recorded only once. CDR3: CASRDTGDEKLFF. In DNA, the CDR3 is TGTGCCAGCAGGGACACGGGGGACGAAAAACTGTTTTTT. The chain couples TRBV6-6 to TRBJ1-4; perhaps TRBD1 as D (5 bases). V lost 6 bases to trimming and J lost 8 bases, with 13 bases between them. Germline loops: CDR1 MNHNY, CDR2 SVGAGI (reference sequence). The CDR3 length is 13 residues.

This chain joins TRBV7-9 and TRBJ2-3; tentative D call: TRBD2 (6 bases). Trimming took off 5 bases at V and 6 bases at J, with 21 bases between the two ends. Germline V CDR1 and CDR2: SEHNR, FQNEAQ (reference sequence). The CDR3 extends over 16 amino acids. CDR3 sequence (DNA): TGTGCCAGCAGCCCCGCTGGGACTCGGGTGAGGGATACGCAGTATTTT. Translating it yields CASSPAGTRVRDTQYF.

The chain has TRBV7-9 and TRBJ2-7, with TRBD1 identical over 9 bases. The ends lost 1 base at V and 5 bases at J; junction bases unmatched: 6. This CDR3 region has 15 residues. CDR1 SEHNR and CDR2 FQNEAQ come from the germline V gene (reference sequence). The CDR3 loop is CASSLGWDRVDEQYF. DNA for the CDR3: TGTGCCAGCAGCTTAGGTTGGGACAGGGTAGACGAGCAGTACTTC.

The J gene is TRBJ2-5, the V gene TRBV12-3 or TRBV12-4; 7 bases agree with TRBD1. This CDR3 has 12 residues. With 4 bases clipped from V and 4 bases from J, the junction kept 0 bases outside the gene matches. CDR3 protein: CASSWDRETQYF. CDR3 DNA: TGTGCCAGCAGTTGGGACAGAGAGACCCAGTACTTC.

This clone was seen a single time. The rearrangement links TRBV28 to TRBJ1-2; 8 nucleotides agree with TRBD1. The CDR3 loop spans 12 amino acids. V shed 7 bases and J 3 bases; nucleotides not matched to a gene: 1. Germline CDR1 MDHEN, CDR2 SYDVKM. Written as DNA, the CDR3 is TGTGCCAGCAAGACAGGGGACTATGGCTACACCTTC. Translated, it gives CASKTGDYGYTF.

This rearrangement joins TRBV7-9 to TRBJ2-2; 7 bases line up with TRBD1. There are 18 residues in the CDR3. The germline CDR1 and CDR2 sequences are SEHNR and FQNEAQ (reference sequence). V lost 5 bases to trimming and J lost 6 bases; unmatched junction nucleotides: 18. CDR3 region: CASSPTSPGGMRAGELFF. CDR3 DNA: TGTGCCAGCAGCCCCACCTCACCAGGGGGTATGAGGGCCGGGGAGCTGTTTTTT.

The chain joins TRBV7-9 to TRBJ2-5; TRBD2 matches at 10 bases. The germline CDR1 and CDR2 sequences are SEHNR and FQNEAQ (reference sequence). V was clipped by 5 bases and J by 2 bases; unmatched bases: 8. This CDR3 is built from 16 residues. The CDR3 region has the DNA TGTGCCAGCAGCCAATCCGGGACTAGCGAACAAGAGACCCAGTACTTC. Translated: CASSQSGTSEQETQYF.

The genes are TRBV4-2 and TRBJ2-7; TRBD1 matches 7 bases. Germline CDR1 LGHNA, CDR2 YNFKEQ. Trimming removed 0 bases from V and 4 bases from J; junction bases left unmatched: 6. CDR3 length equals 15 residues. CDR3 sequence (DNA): TGTGCCAGCAGCCAAGAGAGGACAGGACAGTACGAGCAGTACTTC. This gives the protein CASSQERTGQYEQYF.

For the CDR3, the DNA is TGTGCCAGCAGCGCCCAGGGAAACCAGCCCCAGCATTTT. Translation gives CASSAQGNQPQHF. This sequence joins TRBV11-3 and TRBJ1-5, with a possible D match to TRBD1 (5 bases). CDR1 and CDR2 (germline): SGHNT, YENEEA. This CDR3 comprises 13 residues. Trimming removed 5 bases from V and 7 bases from J, with 12 bases in between.

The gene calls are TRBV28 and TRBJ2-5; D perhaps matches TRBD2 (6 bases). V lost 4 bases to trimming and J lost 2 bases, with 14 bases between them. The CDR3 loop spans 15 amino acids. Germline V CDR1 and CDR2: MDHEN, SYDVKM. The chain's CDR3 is CASSSRGRGQETQYF. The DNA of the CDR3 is TGTGCCAGCAGTTCCCGTGGCCGGGGGCAAGAGACCCAGTACTTC. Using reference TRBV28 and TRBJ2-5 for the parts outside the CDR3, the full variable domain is DVKVTQSSRYLVKRTGEKVFLECVQDMDHENMFWYRQDPGLGLRLIYFSYDVKMKEKGDIPEGYSVSREKKERFSLILESASTNQTSMYLCASSSRGRGQETQYFGPGTRLLVL.

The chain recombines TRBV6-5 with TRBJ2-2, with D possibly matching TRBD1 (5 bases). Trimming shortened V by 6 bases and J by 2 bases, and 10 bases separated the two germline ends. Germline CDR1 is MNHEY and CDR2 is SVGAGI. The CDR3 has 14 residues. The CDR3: CASRAQGNTGELFF. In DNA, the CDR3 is TGTGCCAGCAGGGCTCAGGGTAACACCGGGGAGCTGTTTTTT.

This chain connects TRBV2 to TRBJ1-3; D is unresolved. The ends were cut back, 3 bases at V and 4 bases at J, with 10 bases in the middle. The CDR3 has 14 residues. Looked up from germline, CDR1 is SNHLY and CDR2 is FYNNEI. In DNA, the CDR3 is TGTGCCAGCAGTGAGAACAGAGGGGGAAACACCATATATTTT. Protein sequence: CASSENRGGNTIYF.

CDR3 amino acids: CATHGTSEATQYF. For the CDR3, the DNA is TGTGCCACTCACGGGACTAGCGAAGCGACCCAGTACTTC. The chain recombines TRBV7-2 with TRBJ2-5; 10 positions agree with TRBD2. The CDR3 covers 13 residues. Germline lookup yields CDR1 SGHTA and CDR2 FQGNSA. V gave up 10 bases and J gave up 7 bases; unmatched junction bases: 9. Looking up the rest from reference TRBV7-2 and TRBJ2-5 gives the full variable domain: GAGVSQSPSNKVTEKGKDVELRCDPISGHTALYWYRQSLGQGLEFLIYFQGNSAPDKSGLPSDRFSAERTGGSVSTLTIQRTQQEDSAVYLCATHGTSEATQYFGPGTRLLVL.

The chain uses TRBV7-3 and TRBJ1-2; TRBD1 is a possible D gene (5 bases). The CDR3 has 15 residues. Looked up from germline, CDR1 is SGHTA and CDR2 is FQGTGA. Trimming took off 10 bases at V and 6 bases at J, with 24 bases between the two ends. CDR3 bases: TGTGCCAACAAAAGCTTCGACGAGCAAGGGGATGGCTACACCTTC. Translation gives CANKSFDEQGDGYTF.

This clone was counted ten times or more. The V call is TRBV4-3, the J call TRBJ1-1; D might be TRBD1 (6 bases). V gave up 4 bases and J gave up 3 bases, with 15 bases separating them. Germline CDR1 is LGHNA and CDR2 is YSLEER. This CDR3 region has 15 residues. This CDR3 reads CASSPLFSGDTEAFF. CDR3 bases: TGCGCCAGCAGCCCCCTCTTCTCAGGGGACACTGAAGCTTTCTTT.

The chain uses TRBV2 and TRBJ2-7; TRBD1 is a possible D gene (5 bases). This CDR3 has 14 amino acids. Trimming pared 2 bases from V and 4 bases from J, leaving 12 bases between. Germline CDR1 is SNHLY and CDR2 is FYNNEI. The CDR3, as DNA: TGTGCCAGCAGTGAACGAGGCAGGGTGTACGAGCAGTACTTC. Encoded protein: CASSERGRVYEQYF. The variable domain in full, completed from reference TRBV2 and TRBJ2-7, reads EPEVTQTPSHQVTQMGQEVILRCVPISNHLYFYWYRQILGQKVEFLVSFYNNEISEKSEIFDDQFSVERPDGSNFTLKIRSTKLEDSAMYFCASSERGRVYEQYFGPGTRLTVT.

In DNA form, the CDR3 reads TGTGCCAGCAGCTCGAGGACAGGGACAGATACGCAGTATTTT. Translated, it gives CASSSRTGTDTQYF. The chain links TRBV7-6 to TRBJ2-3; 8 positions agree with TRBD1. In germline, CDR1 is SGHVS, CDR2 FNYEAQ. With 4 bases clipped from V and 3 bases from J, the junction kept 3 bases outside the gene matches. This CDR3 has 14 residues.

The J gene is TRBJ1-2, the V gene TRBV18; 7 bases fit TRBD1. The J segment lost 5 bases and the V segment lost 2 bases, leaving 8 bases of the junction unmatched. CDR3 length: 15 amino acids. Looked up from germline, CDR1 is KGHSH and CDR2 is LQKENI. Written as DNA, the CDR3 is TGTGCCAGCTCACCAATTTTAGACAGGGATTATGGCTACACCTTC. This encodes CASSPILDRDYGYTF. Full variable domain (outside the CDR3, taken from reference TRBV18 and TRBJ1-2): NAGVMQNPRHLVRRRGQEARLRCSPMKGHSHVYWYRQLPEEGLKFMVYLQKENIIDESGMPKERFSAEFPKEGPSILRIQQVVRGDSAAYFCASSPILDRDYGYTFGSGTRLTVV.

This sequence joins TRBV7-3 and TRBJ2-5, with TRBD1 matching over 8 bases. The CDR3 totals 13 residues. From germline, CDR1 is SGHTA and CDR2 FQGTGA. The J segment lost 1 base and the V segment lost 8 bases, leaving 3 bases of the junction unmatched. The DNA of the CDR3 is TGTGCCAGCGCAGGGGGCCTCCAAGAGACCCAGTACTTC. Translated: CASAGGLQETQYF.

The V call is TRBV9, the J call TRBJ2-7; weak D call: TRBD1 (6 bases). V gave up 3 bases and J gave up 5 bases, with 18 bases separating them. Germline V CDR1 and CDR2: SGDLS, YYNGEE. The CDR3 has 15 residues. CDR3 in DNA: TGTGCCAGCAGCGCTGGGGACACCTGGAAGCACGAGCAGTACTTC. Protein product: CASSAGDTWKHEQYF.

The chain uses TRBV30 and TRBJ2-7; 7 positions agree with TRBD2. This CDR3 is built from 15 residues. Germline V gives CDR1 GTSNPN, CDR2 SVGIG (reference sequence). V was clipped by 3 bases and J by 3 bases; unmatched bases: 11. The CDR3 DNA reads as TGTGCCTGGAGGGTAGGGGAGGGATACAGCTACGAGCAGTACTTC. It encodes CAWRVGEGYSYEQYF.

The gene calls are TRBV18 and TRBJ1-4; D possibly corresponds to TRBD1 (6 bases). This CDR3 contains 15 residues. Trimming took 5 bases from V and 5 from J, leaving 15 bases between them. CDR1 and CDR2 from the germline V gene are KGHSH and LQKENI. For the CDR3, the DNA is TGTGCCAGCTCATTACCGGGACATGAGAATGAAAAACTGTTTTTT. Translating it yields CASSLPGHENEKLFF.

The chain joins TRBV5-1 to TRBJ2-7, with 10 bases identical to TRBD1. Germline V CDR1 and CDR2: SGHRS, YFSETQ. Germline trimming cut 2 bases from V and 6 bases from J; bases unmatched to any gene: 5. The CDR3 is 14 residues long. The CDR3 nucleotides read TGCGCCAGCAGCTTCTTCCGGGACAGGGGCGAGCAGTACTTC. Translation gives CASSFFRDRGEQYF.

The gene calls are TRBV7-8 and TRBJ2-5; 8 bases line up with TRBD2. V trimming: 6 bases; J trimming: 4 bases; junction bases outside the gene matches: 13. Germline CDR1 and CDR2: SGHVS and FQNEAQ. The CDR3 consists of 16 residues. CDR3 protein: CASRPYTGGALETQYF. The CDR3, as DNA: TGTGCCAGCAGACCCTATACCGGGGGGGCCTTAGAGACCCAGTACTTC.

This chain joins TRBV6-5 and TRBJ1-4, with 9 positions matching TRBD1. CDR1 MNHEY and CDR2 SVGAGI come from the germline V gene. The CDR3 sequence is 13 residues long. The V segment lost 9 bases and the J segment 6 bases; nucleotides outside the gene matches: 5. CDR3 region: CASKRQGDEKLFF. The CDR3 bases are TGTGCCAGTAAGCGACAGGGGGATGAAAAACTGTTTTTT.

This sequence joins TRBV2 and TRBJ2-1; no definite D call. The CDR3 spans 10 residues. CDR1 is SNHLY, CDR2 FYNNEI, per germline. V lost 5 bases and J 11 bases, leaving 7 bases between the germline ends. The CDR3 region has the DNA TGTGCCAGCAGTCGGGTTAAGCAGTTCTTC. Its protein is CASSRVKQFF.